This T cell receptor (beta chain) was sequenced for a study of beta chain features in type 1 diabetes. Trimming pared 4 bases from V and 0 bases from J, leaving 5 bases between. Germline lookup yields CDR1 SGDLS and CDR2 YYNGEE. This CDR3 has 13 residues. Expressed TCRB transcripts were sequenced, since all the RNA that had been isolated was reverse transcribed. The protocol was immunoSEQ multiplex PCR, while the TCRdb copy is restricted to in-frame clones and leaves out a portion. Here the sample spans about 150,000 clones, 6.5% to 8.5% being singletons. Study findings and constraints: Type 1 diabetes patients had TCRB CDR3s that were shorter (moderately but significantly so) in all four CD4+ subsets. An over-representation of cells with high TCR expression could result from cDNA sequencing. HLA influence on TCRB rearrangement stayed unresolved here.

This clone was counted only a few times. No antigen is known for it. The TCR was taken from a man aged 18 to 30 with type 1 diabetes. The chain employs TRBV9 and TRBJ1-5, with a tentative D call TRBD1 (5 bases). Material: central memory CD4+ T cells from blood. CDR3 bases: TGTGCCAGCAGCCAGGGTAGCAATCAGCCCCAGCATTTT. It is translated as CASSQGSNQPQHF.